This T cell receptor (beta chain) was recorded in a study of T cell responses to AZD1222 COVID-19 vaccine. Whole-study context: Second-dose groups at about 4 or about 12 weeks were pooled.

TCRdb keeps only in-frame clones here, not all; method: immunoSEQ multiplex PCR. The repertoire holds under 150,000 clones, with approximately 88% as singletons. The CDR3 is 13 amino acids. Germline V gene lookup returns CDR1 LNHDA and CDR2 SQIVND (reference sequence). The V gene lost 6 bases and the J gene lost 4 bases, with 7 bases spanning the gap. The input for sequencing was peripheral blood, taken on day 0 of AZD1222 vaccination. The rearrangement joins TRBV19 to TRBJ2-6; D uncertain. The source of this sequence is an adult in good health. The CDR3 nucleotides are TGTGCCAGTAGGCCGGTAGGGGCCAACGTCCTGACTTTC. Its protein product is CASRPVGANVLTF.